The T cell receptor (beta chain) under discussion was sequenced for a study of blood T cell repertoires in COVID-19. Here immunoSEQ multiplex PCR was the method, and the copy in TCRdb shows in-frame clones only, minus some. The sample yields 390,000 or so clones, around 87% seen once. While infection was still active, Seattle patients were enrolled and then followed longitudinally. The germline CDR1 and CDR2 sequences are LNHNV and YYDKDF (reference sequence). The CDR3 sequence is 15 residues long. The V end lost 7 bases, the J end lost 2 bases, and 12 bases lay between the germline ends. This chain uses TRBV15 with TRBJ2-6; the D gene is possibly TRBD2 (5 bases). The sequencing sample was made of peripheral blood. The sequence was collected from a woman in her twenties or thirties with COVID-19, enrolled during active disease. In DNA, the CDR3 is TGTGCCACCAATCCCCGGACTCCTGGGGCCAACGTCCTGACTTTC. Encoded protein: CATNPRTPGANVLTF. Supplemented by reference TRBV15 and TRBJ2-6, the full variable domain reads DAMVIQNPRYQVTQFGKPVTLSCSQTLNHNVMYWYQQKSSQAPKLLFHYYDKDFNNEADTPDNFQSRRPNTSFCFLDIRSPGLGDTAMYLCATNPRTPGANVLTFGAGSRLTVL.